This T cell receptor (beta chain) was sequenced during a study of blood T cell repertoires in COVID-19. In the authors' methods: Reference gene primer amplification yielded estimated nucleated cell counts. Method: immunoSEQ multiplex PCR; TCRdb's copy keeps in-frame clones and lacks some. V and J calls and clone size are copied from that table; D and trimming were computed from the DNA. The sample lists 70,000 to 80,000 clones, almost 85% occurring once. The germline CDR1 and CDR2 sequences are SGDLS and YYNGEE. The V gene end was trimmed by 2 bases and the J gene end by 2 bases; junction bases not matched to a gene: 5. There are 15 residues in the CDR3.

This rearrangement joins TRBV9 to TRBJ2-3; the match to TRBD2 covers 7 bases. The sequencing input was peripheral blood. This TCR was sampled from a man aged 50 to 60 with acute or convalescent COVID-19. CDR3 loop: CASSVGLADTDTQYF. The CDR3 region has the DNA TGTGCCAGCAGCGTGGGGCTAGCGGACACAGATACGCAGTATTTT.